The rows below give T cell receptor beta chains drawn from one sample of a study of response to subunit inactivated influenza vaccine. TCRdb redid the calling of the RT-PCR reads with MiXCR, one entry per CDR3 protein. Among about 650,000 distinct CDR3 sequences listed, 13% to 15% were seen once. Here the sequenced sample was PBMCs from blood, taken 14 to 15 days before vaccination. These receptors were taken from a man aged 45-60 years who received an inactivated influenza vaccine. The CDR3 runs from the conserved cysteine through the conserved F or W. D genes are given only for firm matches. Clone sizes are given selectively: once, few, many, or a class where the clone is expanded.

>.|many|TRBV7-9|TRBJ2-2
TGTGCCAGCAGCTTGGCCGCCGGGGAGCTGTTTTTT
CASSLAAGELFF
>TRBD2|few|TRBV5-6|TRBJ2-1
TGTGCCAGCAGCTTGGCGCTAGCGGGGCCAACTGAGCAGTTCTTC
CASSLALAGPTEQFF
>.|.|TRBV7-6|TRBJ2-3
TGTGCCAGCAGCTTAGCAGGGGCTAGTGCAGATACGCAGTATTTT
CASSLAGASADTQYF
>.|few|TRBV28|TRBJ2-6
TGTGCCAGCAGCACCGGACAGATCTCTGGGGCCAACGTCCTGACTTTC
CASSTGQISGANVLTF
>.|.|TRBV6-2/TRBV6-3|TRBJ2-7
TGTGCCAGCAGCTCCGGGATTGGACTGTTGCAGTACTTC
CASSSGIGLLQYF
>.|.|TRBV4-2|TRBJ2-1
TGTGCCAGCAGCCATTTGGACAATGAGCAGTTCTTC
CASSHLDNEQFF
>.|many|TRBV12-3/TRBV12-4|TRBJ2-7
TGTGCCAGCAGTCCGAAGCGAGATGCCTCCGAGCAGTACTTC
CASSPKRDASEQYF
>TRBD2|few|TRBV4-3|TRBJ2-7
TGCGCCAGCAGCCAAGATATTGGGACTAGTTTTATCCACGAGCAGTACTTC
CASSQDIGTSFIHEQYF
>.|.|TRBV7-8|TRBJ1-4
TGTGCCAGCAGCTTAGCTTTTTCCGCGGCAACTAATGAAAAACTGTTTTTT
CASSLAFSAATNEKLFF
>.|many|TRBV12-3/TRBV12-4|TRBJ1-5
TGTGCCAGCAGTTTATGGGGGGGAAATAGCAATCAGCCCCAGCATTTT
CASSLWGGNSNQPQHF
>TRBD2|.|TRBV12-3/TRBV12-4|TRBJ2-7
TGTGCCAGCAGTTTTGTGGCGGGAGCACAATACGAGCAGTACTTC
CASSFVAGAQYEQYF
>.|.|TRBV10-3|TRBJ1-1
TGTGCCATCACGACAGGCTTGAACACTGAAGCTTTCTTT
CAITTGLNTEAFF
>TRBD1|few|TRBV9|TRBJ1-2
TGTGCCAGCAGCGACCTTGGACAGGGGCGCCGCGGCTACACCTTC
CASSDLGQGRRGYTF
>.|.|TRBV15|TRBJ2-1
TGTGCCACCAGCAGAGACGGGACCTCCGGACGTGAGCAGTTCTTC
CATSRDGTSGREQFF
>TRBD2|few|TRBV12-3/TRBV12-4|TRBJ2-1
TGTGCCAGCAGTCCCGGACTAGCGGGAGACTGGGTCAATGAGCAGTTCTTC
CASSPGLAGDWVNEQFF
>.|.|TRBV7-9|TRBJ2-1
TGTGCCAGCAACGCTTTAGCGGAAAGCTCCTACAATGAGCAGTTCTTC
CASNALAESSYNEQFF
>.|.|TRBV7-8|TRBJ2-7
TGTGCCAGCAGTTTACTTACTGGAGTATACGAGCAGTACTTC
CASSLLTGVYEQYF
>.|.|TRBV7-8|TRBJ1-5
TGTGCCAGCAGCTTAAGGCAGGGGAGAAATCAGCCCCAGCATTTT
CASSLRQGRNQPQHF
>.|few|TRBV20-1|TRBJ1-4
TGCAGTGCTAGAGATGCGACAGGAGTTAATGAAAAACTGTTTTTT
CSARDATGVNEKLFF
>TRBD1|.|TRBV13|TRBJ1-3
TGTGCCAGCAGCGAGGGGACAGGGCCTGGAAACACCATATATTTT
CASSEGTGPGNTIYF
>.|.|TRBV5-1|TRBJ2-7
TGCGCCAGCAGCTTGGCCGGCGGCGTAACCACCGAGCAGTACTTC
CASSLAGGVTTEQYF
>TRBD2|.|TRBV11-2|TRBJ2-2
TGTGCCAGCAGCTTAGGACTAGCGGAACCTGCGAACACCGGGGAGCTGTTTTTT
CASSLGLAEPANTGELFF
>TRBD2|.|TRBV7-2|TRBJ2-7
TGTGCCAGCAGCCTAAGACTAGCGGGCGAGCAGTACTTC
CASSLRLAGEQYF
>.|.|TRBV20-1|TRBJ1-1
TGCAGTGCTAGAGATCCCCGAAACACTGAAGCTTTCTTT
CSARDPRNTEAFF
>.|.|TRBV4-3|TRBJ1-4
TGCGCCAGCAGCCAAGAAGGAGTAGGGGTAGGCGAAAAACTGTTTTTT
CASSQEGVGVGEKLFF
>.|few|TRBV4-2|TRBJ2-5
TGTGCCAGCAGCCAAGTTTATAACGGAAGGGAAGAGACCCAGTACTTC
CASSQVYNGREETQYF
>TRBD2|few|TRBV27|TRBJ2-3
TGTGCCAGCAGTTCACTAGCGGGAAGGACCAATACGCAGTATTTT
CASSSLAGRTNTQYF
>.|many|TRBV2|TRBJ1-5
TGTGCCAGCAGTGAAGCGGCGGGTAGCAATCAGCCCCAGCATTTT
CASSEAAGSNQPQHF
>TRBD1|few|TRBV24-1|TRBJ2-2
TGTGCCACCAGGGGACAGGGCACCGGGGAGCTGTTTTTT
CATRGQGTGELFF
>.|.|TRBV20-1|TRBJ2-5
TGCAGCTCCCCAGAGATGGAGACCCAGTACTTC
CSSPEMETQYF
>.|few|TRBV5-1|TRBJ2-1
TGCGCCAGCCGGCAGGTAGGGGATGAGCAGTTCTTC
CASRQVGDEQFF
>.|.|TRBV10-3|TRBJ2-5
TGTGCCACCAACGCGGGACAACAAGAGACCCAGTACTTC
CATNAGQQETQYF
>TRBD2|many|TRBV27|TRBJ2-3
TGTGCCAGCAGGCTACTAGCGGGAGGGTCTGATACGCAGTATTTT
CASRLLAGGSDTQYF
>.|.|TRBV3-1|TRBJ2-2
TGTGCCAGCAGCCAAAGGAACAGGGAACCGAACACCGGGGAGCTGTTTTTT
CASSQRNREPNTGELFF
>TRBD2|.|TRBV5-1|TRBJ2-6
TGCGCCAGCAGCTACCAAACTAGCGGACCCTCTGGGGCCAACGTCCTGACTTTC
CASSYQTSGPSGANVLTF
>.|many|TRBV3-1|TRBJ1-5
TGTGCCAGCAGCCAAGAATTTCGGGGACCGAACAATCAGCCCCAGCATTTT
CASSQEFRGPNNQPQHF
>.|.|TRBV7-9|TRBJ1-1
TGTGCCAGCAGAACAGAAGCAAACACTGAAGCTTTCTTT
CASRTEANTEAFF
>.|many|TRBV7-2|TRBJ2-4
TGTGCCAGCAGCTCACCAATGAAAGGACGCAAAAACATTCAGTACTTC
CASSSPMKGRKNIQYF
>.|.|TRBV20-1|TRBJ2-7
TGCAGTGCCAGAGGTGCCAGCGAGCAGTACTTC
CSARGASEQYF
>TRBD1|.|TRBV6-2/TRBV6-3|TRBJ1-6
TGTGCCAGCAGAACGAGGACAGGGGTGTCACCCCTCCACTTT
CASRTRTGVSPLHF
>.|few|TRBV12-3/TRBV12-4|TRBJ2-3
TGTGCCAGCAGTTTCACGGGGGATACGCAGTATTTT
CASSFTGDTQYF
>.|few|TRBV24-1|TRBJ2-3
TGTGCCACCAGTAGGGGGACTGGCACAGATACGCAGTATTTT
CATSRGTGTDTQYF
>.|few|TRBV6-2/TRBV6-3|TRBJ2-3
TGTGCCAGCAGTTACCACCCTTCCCGGGGGCGAGCAGATACGCAGTATTTT
CASSYHPSRGRADTQYF
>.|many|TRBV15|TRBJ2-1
TGTGCCACCAGCAGAAGGGGGGGTTCATACAATGAGCAGTTCTTC
CATSRRGGSYNEQFF
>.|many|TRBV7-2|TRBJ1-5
TGTGCCAGCAGCTCAGAGTGGGGGGGGAATCAGCCCCAGCATTTT
CASSSEWGGNQPQHF
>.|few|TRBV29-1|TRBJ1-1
TGCAGCGTTGGCACTCAGGTGAACACTGAAGCTTTCTTT
CSVGTQVNTEAFF
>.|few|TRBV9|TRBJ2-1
TGTGCCAGCAGCGTAGACGACTACAATGAGCAGTTCTTC
CASSVDDYNEQFF
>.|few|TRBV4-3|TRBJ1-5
TGCGCCAGCAGCCAAGACAGGCTACCTAATCAGCCCCAGCATTTT
CASSQDRLPNQPQHF
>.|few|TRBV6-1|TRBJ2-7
TGTGCCACTTCGACTCCGGCGGGGTCTAACGAGCAGTACTTC
CATSTPAGSNEQYF
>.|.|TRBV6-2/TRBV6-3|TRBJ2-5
TGTGCCAGCAGTAAAGGACAGCACCAAGAGACCCAGTACTTC
CASSKGQHQETQYF